This is a list of T cell receptor beta chains from one sample in a study of T cell changes during pregnancy in multiple sclerosis. The protocol was immunoSEQ multiplex PCR, while the TCRdb copy is restricted to in-frame clones and leaves out a portion. The repertoire includes some 77,000 clones, about 89% of them detected once, and 1.5% to 2% sits in the top ten. The specimen comprised peripheral blood, sampled before pregnancy. The receptor source for this set is a female donor with multiple sclerosis, enrolled in a pregnancy study. Each CDR3 is given with its conserved first and last residue. The D gene is left open where the match is weak. The size entry is marked missing in some rows and otherwise reads once, few, many or a size class.

j_gene | abundance | d_gene | v_gene | CDR3nt | CDR3aa
TRBJ1-5 | - | - | TRBV25-1 | TGTGCCAGCAGGGATTCCCCGGGACAAGAGAATCAGCCCCAGCATTTT | CASRDSPGQENQPQHF
TRBJ2-1 | many | - | TRBV30 | TGTGCCTGGAGTCCGGGGATAGCGGAACACAATGAGCAGTTCTTC | CAWSPGIAEHNEQFF
TRBJ1-1 | - | TRBD1 | TRBV5-1 | TGCGCCAGCAGCTTGCAGGGGGCAAATTTAGGTACTGAAGCTTTCTTT | CASSLQGANLGTEAFF
TRBJ2-1 | - | TRBD1 | TRBV11-3 | TGTGCCAGCAGCTTAGATGGCAGGGGGCGAAATGAGCAGTTCTTC | CASSLDGRGRNEQFF
TRBJ1-5 | - | - | TRBV28 | TGTGCCAGCAGAATCCACCGCGGTCAGCCCCAGCATTTT | CASRIHRGQPQHF
TRBJ1-2 | - | - | TRBV9 | TGTGCCAGCAGCGCCTCTAAACTACAGGGTACCAGCGCTGGCTACACCTTC | CASSASKLQGTSAGYTF
TRBJ1-1 | - | - | TRBV6-6 | TGTGCCGCGGAGGGGCCTGAAGCTTTCTTT | CAAEGPEAFF
TRBJ1-1 | - | TRBD1 | TRBV19 | TGTGCCAGTAGTATTAGGACAGGGGGTAGCACTGAAGCTTTCTTT | CASSIRTGGSTEAFF
TRBJ1-1 | - | - | TRBV18 | TGTGCCAGCTCCCTGAACGGAGTGAACACTGAAGCTTTCTTT | CASSLNGVNTEAFF
TRBJ1-2 | - | - | TRBV11-2 | TGTGCCAGCAGCTCACCCAGGGGAAGTGGTAGCTACACCTTC | CASSSPRGSGSYTF
TRBJ1-4 | - | - | TRBV7-2 | TGTGCCAGCAGCACCGGTGAAAAACTGTTTTTT | CASSTGEKLFF
TRBJ1-6 | - | - | TRBV27 | TGTGCCAGCAGCCCCCATCCCGGGACAAGGGGAGCCATCTCCTATAATTCACCCCTCCACTTT | CASSPHPGTRGAISYNSPLHF
TRBJ2-7 | - | TRBD1 | TRBV19 | TGTGCCGGCAGACAGGGGGTCTCCTACGAGCAGTACTTC | CAGRQGVSYEQYF
TRBJ2-2 | - | - | TRBV30 | TGTGCCTGGAGTGCAGTGCCCACCGGGGAGCTGTTTTTT | CAWSAVPTGELFF
TRBJ1-1 | - | - | TRBV28 | TGTGCCAGCAGTTTTTCAGGGAACACTGAAGCTTTCTTT | CASSFSGNTEAFF